What follows is one T cell receptor beta chain and its context. Its antigen remains unidentified. The data were taken from a study of cytomegalovirus exposure and HLA in healthy donors. Turning to the study itself: A data release that came early held approximately 85 million unique TCRs from HLA-typed donors. Study-level findings and limits: Earlier analysis looked at TCR beta V segments, and most were productive about 90% or about 30% of the time.

Donors consisted of healthy bone marrow donors. Trimming removed 4 bases from V and 2 bases from J; junction bases left unmatched: 4. Germline values: CDR1 KGHSH, CDR2 LQKENI. The CDR3 sequence is 16 residues long. The PCR employed 60 Vbeta primers together with 13 Jbeta primers. Libraries were prepared by immunoSEQ multiplex PCR; TCRdb keeps only in-frame clonotypes and omits some of them. The sample lists over 150,000 clones, 65% to 75% occurring once. The gene calls are TRBV18 and TRBJ2-3, with TRBD2 identical over 12 bases. This sequence originates from a man aged 18 to 30 in good health and CMV-seronegative. The sequencing sample was made of PBMCs. The CDR3 nucleotides are TGTGCCAGCTCACGGAGGACTAGCGGGGACACAGATACGCAGTATTTT. Translation gives CASSRRTSGDTDTQYF.